The 25 T cell receptor beta chains below come from one sample, sequenced in a study of T-cell memory formation after mild COVID-19. TCRdb ran MiXCR on the 5' RACE reads and lists one entry per CDR3 protein. The sample consists of a few hundred thousand distinct CDR3 sequences, more than 20% of them appearing once. Sample: PBMCs or a T cell subset sorted from them (not recorded which). The receptors come from an adult woman who had mild COVID-19 (a few samples of this study predate the infection). Cell type and time point are not known.

This clonotype came up a few times. CDR3 amino acids: CASSYRASYEQYF. CDR3 bases: TGTGCCAGCAGCTACAGGGCTTCCTACGAGCAGTACTTC. This chain links TRBV2 with TRBJ2-7, with a possible D match to TRBD1 (6 bases). This CDR3 is 13 amino acids long. Trimming stripped 6 bases from V and 1 base from J, with 10 bases between. Germline loops: CDR1 SNHLY, CDR2 FYNNEI.

This chain joins TRBV7-9 and TRBJ2-6; D is unclear. CDR3 size: 14 residues. V was clipped by 11 bases and J by 4 bases, with 15 bases between them. Looked up from germline, CDR1 is SEHNR and CDR2 is FQNEAQ (reference sequence). The CDR3 protein is CASSAVTGANVLTF. Here the CDR3 DNA reads TGTGCCTCGAGCGCGGTGACCGGGGCCAACGTCCTGACTTTC.

In its sample, this clonotype was seen a few times. This rearrangement joins TRBV11-1 to TRBJ2-5, with D perhaps given as TRBD1 or TRBD2 (5 bases each). This CDR3 comprises 16 residues. Trimming took off 5 bases at V and 0 bases at J, with 16 bases between the two ends. CDR1 is SGHAT and CDR2 is FQDESV in the germline V gene (reference sequence). CDR3 in amino acids: CASSQIGGSYQETQYF. In DNA form, the CDR3 reads TGTGCCAGCAGCCAGATTGGGGGTTCGTACCAAGAGACCCAGTACTTC.

A few counts support this clonotype. The V gene is TRBV20-1, the J gene TRBJ2-3; 7 bases match TRBD1. The trim removed 4 bases at V and 5 bases at J, leaving 6 bases unmatched. In germline, CDR1 is DFQATT, CDR2 SNEGSKA (reference sequence). This CDR3 spans 13 amino acids. Here the CDR3 DNA reads TGCAGTGCTACCGGGACAGTGATAGATACGCAGTATTTT. Its protein is CSATGTVIDTQYF.

Notes on this clonotype: A read error may explain this, as a much larger clone is one base away. The chain joins TRBV11-2 to TRBJ2-1; no definite D call. The V gene's germline CDR1 is SGHAT and CDR2 FQNNGV. The V end was cut by 5 bases, the J end by 6 bases, with 5 bases between. The length of the CDR3 is 11 residues. CDR3 coding DNA: TGTGCCAGCAGCCCTTTCAATGAGCAGTTCTTC. Its translation is CASSPFNEQFF.

V and J are TRBV20-1 and TRBJ2-1; TRBD1 aligns across 8 bases. The germline CDR1 and CDR2 sequences are DFQATT and SNEGSKA (reference sequence). Trimming cost V 2 bases and J 7 bases; bases outside gene matches: 10. The CDR3 extends over 15 amino acids. The CDR3 DNA follows: TGCAGTGCTAGACCTGACAGGGGCGGGTTGAATGAGCAGTTCTTC. Residues: CSARPDRGGLNEQFF.

This clonotype appeared a few times. Here the CDR3 DNA reads TGTGCCAGCAGTTACGGGAGGGGGTGGGACCAGTACTTC. Translated: CASSYGRGWDQYF. The rearrangement uses TRBV6-5 and TRBJ2-5; possible D gene TRBD2, 7 bases. The CDR3 contains 13 residues. Germline V gene lookup returns CDR1 MNHEY and CDR2 SVGAGI. V shed 2 bases and J shed 10 bases, with 14 bases lying between them.

A few counts support this clonotype. This chain connects TRBV7-9 to TRBJ2-3, with D unclear. Germline CDR1 and CDR2: SEHNR and FQNEAQ (reference sequence). The CDR3 is 12 residues long. V dropped 5 bases and J dropped 3 bases, with 6 bases sitting between them. The CDR3 DNA sequence: TGTGCCAGCAGCCCTGAGACAGATACGCAGTATTTT. As protein: CASSPETDTQYF.

The rearrangement links TRBV20-1 to TRBJ2-5; 8 bases fit TRBD2. Germline V gene data show CDR1 as DFQATT and CDR2 as SNEGSKA (reference sequence). J gave up 5 bases and V 0 bases, and 14 bases lay outside the gene matches. CDR3 length: 17 residues. The chain's CDR3 is CSARDRSSGTPWETQYF. Written as DNA, the CDR3 is TGCAGTGCTAGAGATCGTAGTAGCGGGACCCCTTGGGAGACCCAGTACTTC.

This rearrangement joins TRBV20-1 to TRBJ2-7; 12 positions agree with TRBD2. The V gene's germline CDR1 is DFQATT and CDR2 SNEGSKA (reference sequence). The V and J ends lost 5 bases and 0 bases, in that order; junction bases with no gene match: 11. The CDR3 is 17 amino acids. The CDR3 nucleotides are TGCAGTGCTCCAGTGGGACTAGCGGGTAGGAGCTCCTACGAGCAGTACTTC. Encoded protein: CSAPVGLAGRSSYEQYF.

J is TRBJ1-1 and V is TRBV7-6; no clear D. The CDR3 has 12 amino acids. V was cut by 5 bases and J by 2 bases, with 6 bases left in between. Per germline, CDR1 SGHVS and CDR2 FNYEAQ. The CDR3 bases are TGTGCCAGCAGCCCCGTTAACACTGAAGCTTTCTTT. This sequence encodes CASSPVNTEAFF.

The sample holds a few counts of this clonotype. The J gene is TRBJ2-7, the V gene TRBV20-1; D is unclear. V was shortened by 0 bases and J by 0 bases, with 9 bases between the two germline ends. This CDR3 comprises 14 residues. Germline CDR1 reads DFQATT; CDR2 reads SNEGSKA (reference sequence). CDR3 DNA sequence: TGCAGTGCTAGAGATGGGGTTTACTCCTACGAGCAGTACTTC. Translation gives CSARDGVYSYEQYF.

The chain links TRBV11-2 to TRBJ2-2, with a tentative D call TRBD1 (5 bases). Trimming pared 0 bases from V and 6 bases from J, leaving 8 bases between. This CDR3 spans 14 amino acids. Germline V gene data show CDR1 as SGHAT and CDR2 as FQNNGV. For the CDR3, the DNA is TGTGCCAGCAGCTTAGATTTGGGGCCCGGGGAGCTGTTTTTT. Translated, it gives CASSLDLGPGELFF.

This chain connects TRBV12-3 or TRBV12-4 to TRBJ1-4, with no clear D. Trimming took off 3 bases at V and 12 bases at J, with 17 bases between the two ends. CDR3 length: 14 amino acids. CDR3 DNA sequence: TGTGCCAGCAGTTTGTCCAGTCCCCTGAATCAACTGTTTTTT. This sequence encodes CASSLSSPLNQLFF.

The chain combines TRBV4-2 with TRBJ2-1; 12 bases match TRBD2. Germline CDR1 and CDR2: LGHNA and YNFKEQ. Trimming took 0 bases from V and 8 from J; bases not matched to a gene: 8. The CDR3 sequence is 17 residues long. CDR3 sequence reads: CASSQDPLAGGLYEQFF. The CDR3, as DNA: TGTGCCAGCAGCCAAGATCCGCTAGCGGGGGGGCTATATGAGCAGTTCTTC.

The chain has TRBV29-1 and TRBJ1-1, with no clear D. This CDR3 region has 12 residues. V was shortened by 6 bases and J by 4 bases, with 12 bases between the two germline ends. The V gene's germline CDR1 is SQVTM and CDR2 ANQGSEA. CDR3 sequence (DNA): TGCAGCGTCGTGGAAGCGGGCACTGAAGCTTTCTTT. Protein product: CSVVEAGTEAFF. The full variable domain, its missing parts supplied by reference TRBV29-1 and TRBJ1-1, is SAVISQKPSRDICQRGTSLTIQCQVDSQVTMMFWYRQQPGQSLTLIATANQGSEATYESGFVIDKFPISRPNLTFSTLTVSNMSPEDSSIYLCSVVEAGTEAFFGQGTRLTVV.

The chain uses TRBV12-3 or TRBV12-4 and TRBJ2-3; D gene unclear. The V end lost 3 bases, the J end lost 7 bases, and 23 bases lay between the germline ends. CDR3 length equals 17 residues. The DNA for the CDR3 is TGTGCCAGCAGTTTGGTGGGTGAGATCAGGAGTTACAATACGCAGTATTTT. As protein: CASSLVGEIRSYNTQYF.

The chain joins TRBV5-1 to TRBJ1-4, with 11 positions matching TRBD1. V shed 3 bases, J shed 7 bases, and the junction held 14 bases outside the gene matches. Germline values: CDR1 SGHRS, CDR2 YFSETQ. The CDR3 extends over 18 amino acids. DNA of the CDR3: TGCGCCAGCAGCTATTACTCAGGACAGGGGGCGATTGGTGAAAAACTGTTTTTT. Its translation is CASSYYSGQGAIGEKLFF. Complete variable domain (other parts from reference TRBV5-1 and TRBJ1-4): KAGVTQTPRYLIKTRGQQVTLSCSPISGHRSVSWYQQTPGQGLQFLFEYFSETQRNKGNFPGRFSGRQFSNSRSEMNVSTLELGDSALYLCASSYYSGQGAIGEKLFFGSGTQLSVL.

In this sample, this clonotype turned up many times. This chain uses TRBV27 with TRBJ2-7, with TRBD2 matching over 9 bases. The germline V gene encodes CDR1 MNHEY and CDR2 SMNVEV (reference sequence). V gave up 5 bases and J gave up 5 bases; unmatched junction bases: 7. The CDR3 contains 14 residues. CDR3 sequence (DNA): TGTGCCAGCAGTATTAGCGGGAGTCAGAACGAGCAGTACTTC. The encoded protein is CASSISGSQNEQYF.

The chain carries TRBV9 and TRBJ2-2, with 8 bases lining up with TRBD2. V was pared by 2 bases and J by 6 bases, with 9 bases of the junction left unmatched. The germline V gene has CDR1 SGDLS and CDR2 YYNGEE. This CDR3 is built from 16 residues. The CDR3 here is CASSVSSGSLAGELFF. As DNA, the CDR3 is TGTGCCAGCAGCGTTAGCAGCGGGAGCTTGGCCGGGGAGCTGTTTTTT.

J is TRBJ2-2 and V is TRBV15; D gene unclear. CDR3 length equals 14 residues. The V end lost 0 bases, the J end lost 7 bases, and 9 bases lay between the germline ends. Germline V gene lookup returns CDR1 LNHNV and CDR2 YYDKDF (reference sequence). This CDR3 is CATSRDRSGGELFF. CDR3 DNA sequence: TGTGCCACCAGCAGAGATAGGAGTGGCGGGGAGCTGTTTTTT.

The rearrangement joins TRBV29-1 to TRBJ2-7; perhaps TRBD1 as D (6 bases). CDR3 size: 14 residues. Germline lookup yields CDR1 SQVTM and CDR2 ANQGSEA. The germline V and J ends were trimmed by 6 bases and 3 bases, with 18 bases remaining between them. The CDR3 DNA is TGCAGCGTGGCCCCGATCGACAGGAACTACGAGCAGTACTTC. Translating gives CSVAPIDRNYEQYF.

The chain couples TRBV3-1 to TRBJ1-5; no clear D. CDR1 is LGHDT, CDR2 YNNKEL, per germline (reference sequence). Trimming removed 0 bases at V and 7 bases at J, with 7 bases between. The CDR3 contains 13 residues. CDR3 amino acids: CASSQDRFQPQHF. CDR3 coding DNA: TGTGCCAGCAGCCAAGACCGGTTCCAGCCCCAGCATTTT.

This clonotype has more than one count but fewer than ten. This chain joins TRBV2 and TRBJ1-4; TRBD1 matches at 10 bases. The CDR3 contains 16 residues. V lost 4 bases and J lost 7; bases outside the gene matches: 9. Looked up from germline, CDR1 is SNHLY and CDR2 is FYNNEI. The CDR3 DNA follows: TGTGCCAGCAGTGTATTCCCGGGACAGGGGCCTGAAAAACTGTTTTTT. Encoded protein: CASSVFPGQGPEKLFF.

There are a few counts of this clonotype. The gene calls are TRBV7-2 and TRBJ1-1; D possibly corresponds to TRBD1 (5 bases). Germline CDR1 reads SGHTA; CDR2 reads FQGNSA. The V end lost 6 bases, the J end lost 4 bases, and 12 bases lay between the germline ends. The CDR3 is 13 amino acids. The CDR3 spells CASRIRDLTEAFF. The CDR3, as DNA: TGTGCCAGCAGGATCCGGGACCTCACTGAAGCTTTCTTT.